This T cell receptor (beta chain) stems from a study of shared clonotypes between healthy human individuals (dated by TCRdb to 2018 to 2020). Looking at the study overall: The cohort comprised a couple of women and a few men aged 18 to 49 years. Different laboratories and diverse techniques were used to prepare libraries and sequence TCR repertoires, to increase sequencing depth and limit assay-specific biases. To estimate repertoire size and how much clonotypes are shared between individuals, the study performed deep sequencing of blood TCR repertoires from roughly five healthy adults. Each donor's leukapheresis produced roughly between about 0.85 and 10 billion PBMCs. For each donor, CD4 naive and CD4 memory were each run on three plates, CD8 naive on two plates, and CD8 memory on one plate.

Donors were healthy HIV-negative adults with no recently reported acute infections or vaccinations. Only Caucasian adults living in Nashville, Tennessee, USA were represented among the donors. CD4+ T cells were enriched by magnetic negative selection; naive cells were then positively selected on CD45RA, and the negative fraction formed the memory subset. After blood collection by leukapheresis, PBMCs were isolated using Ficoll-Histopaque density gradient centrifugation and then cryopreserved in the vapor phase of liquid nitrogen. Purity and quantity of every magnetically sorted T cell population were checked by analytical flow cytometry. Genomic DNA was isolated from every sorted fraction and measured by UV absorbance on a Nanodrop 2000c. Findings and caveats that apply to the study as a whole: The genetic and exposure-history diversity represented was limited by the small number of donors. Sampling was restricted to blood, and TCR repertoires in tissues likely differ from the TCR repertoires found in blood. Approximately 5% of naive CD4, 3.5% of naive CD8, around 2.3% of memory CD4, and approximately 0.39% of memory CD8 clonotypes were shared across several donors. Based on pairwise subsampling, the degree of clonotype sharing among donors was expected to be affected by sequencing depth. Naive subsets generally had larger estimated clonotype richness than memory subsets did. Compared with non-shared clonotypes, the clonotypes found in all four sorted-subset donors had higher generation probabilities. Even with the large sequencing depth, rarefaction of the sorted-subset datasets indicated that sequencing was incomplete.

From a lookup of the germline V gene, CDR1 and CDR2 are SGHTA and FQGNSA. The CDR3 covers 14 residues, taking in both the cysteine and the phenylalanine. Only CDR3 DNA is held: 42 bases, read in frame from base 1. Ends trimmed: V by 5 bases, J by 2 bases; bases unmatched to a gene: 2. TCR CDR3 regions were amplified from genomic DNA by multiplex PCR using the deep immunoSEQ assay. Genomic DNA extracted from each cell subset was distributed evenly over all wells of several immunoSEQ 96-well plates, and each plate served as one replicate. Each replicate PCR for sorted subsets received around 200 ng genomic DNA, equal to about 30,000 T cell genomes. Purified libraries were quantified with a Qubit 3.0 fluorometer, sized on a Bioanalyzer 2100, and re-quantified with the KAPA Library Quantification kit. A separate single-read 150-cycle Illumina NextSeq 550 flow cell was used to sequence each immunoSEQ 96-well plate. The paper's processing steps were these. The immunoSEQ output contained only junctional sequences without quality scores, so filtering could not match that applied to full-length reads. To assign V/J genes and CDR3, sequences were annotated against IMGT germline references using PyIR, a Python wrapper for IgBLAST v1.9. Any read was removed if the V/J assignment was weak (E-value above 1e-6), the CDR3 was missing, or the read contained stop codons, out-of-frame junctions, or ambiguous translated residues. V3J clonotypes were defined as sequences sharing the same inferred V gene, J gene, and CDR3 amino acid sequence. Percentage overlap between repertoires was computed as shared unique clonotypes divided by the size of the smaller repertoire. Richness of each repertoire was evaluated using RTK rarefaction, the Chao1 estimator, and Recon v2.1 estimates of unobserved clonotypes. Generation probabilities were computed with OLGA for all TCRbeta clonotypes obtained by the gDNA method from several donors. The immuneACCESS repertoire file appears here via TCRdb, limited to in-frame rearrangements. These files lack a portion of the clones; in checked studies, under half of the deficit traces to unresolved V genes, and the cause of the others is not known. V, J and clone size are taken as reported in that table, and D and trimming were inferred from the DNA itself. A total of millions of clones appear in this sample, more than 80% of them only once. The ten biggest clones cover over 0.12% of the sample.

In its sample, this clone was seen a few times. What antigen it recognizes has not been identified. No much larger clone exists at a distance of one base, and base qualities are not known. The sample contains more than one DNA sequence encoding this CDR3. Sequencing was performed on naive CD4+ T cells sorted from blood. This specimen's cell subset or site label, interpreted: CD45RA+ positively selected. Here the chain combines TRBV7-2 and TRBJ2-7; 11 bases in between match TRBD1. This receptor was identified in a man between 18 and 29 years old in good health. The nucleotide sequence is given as TGTGCCAGCAGCAGGGACAGGGGGACCTACGAGCAGTACTTC. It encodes CASSRDRGTYEQYF.